What follows are 5 T cell receptor beta chains derived from one specimen sequenced in a study of T cells in Graves' hyperthyroidism and ophthalmopathy. RNA transcripts yielded amplified TCR beta CDR3 regions. TCR CDR3 regions were first amplified by RT-PCR with HTBI primers. TCRdb used MiXCR to reprocess the multiplex PCR reads, holding one entry per CDR3 protein. This sample has a few hundred thousand distinct CDR3 sequences, with around 45% found just once. Input material: peripheral blood or thyroid tissue (not recorded which). Receptors were obtained from an adult woman with Graves' disease, either hyperthyroidism or ophthalmopathy (not recorded which).

CDR3 sequence: CAISDSGSLAGEQYF. Here the CDR3 DNA reads TGTGCCATCAGTGATTCAGGGTCCCTTGCGGGGGAGCAGTACTTC. The chain recombines TRBV10-3 with TRBJ2-7, with D perhaps TRBD2 (6 bases). The CDR3 extends over 15 amino acids. The germline gives CDR1 ENHRY, CDR2 SYGVKD. V shed 3 bases and J shed 7 bases, with 19 bases lying between them.

The chain is built from TRBV28 and TRBJ2-7; 7 nucleotides align to TRBD1. CDR3 length: 17 amino acids. Per germline, CDR1 MDHEN and CDR2 SYDVKM. V trimming: 6 bases; J trimming: 3 bases; junction bases outside the gene matches: 17. CDR3 sequence (DNA): TGTGCCAGCAGCTCCCCGGAGACTGGGACAGTGATCTACGAGCAGTACTTC. Amino acid sequence: CASSSPETGTVIYEQYF.

The chain uses TRBV10-3 and TRBJ2-3, with 7 bases matching TRBD1. There are 17 residues in the CDR3. The trim removed 3 bases at V and 0 bases at J, leaving 9 bases unmatched. The germline gives CDR1 ENHRY, CDR2 SYGVKD. In nucleotides, the CDR3 is TGTGCCATCAGTGATGGACTGGACAGGCCTAGCACAGATACGCAGTATTTT. Protein product: CAISDGLDRPSTDTQYF.

This clonotype has ten or more counts. This chain links TRBV3-1 with TRBJ1-5; 8 bases map to TRBD1. Per germline, CDR1 LGHDT and CDR2 YNNKEL (reference sequence). J gave up 4 bases and V 0 bases, and 11 bases lay outside the gene matches. The CDR3 is made up of 18 amino acids. For the CDR3, the DNA is TGTGCCAGCAGCCAAGATCTTTTTCCGGGACAGGCAAATCAGCCCCAGCATTTT. This gives the protein CASSQDLFPGQANQPQHF.

Many counts were recorded for this clonotype. This rearrangement joins TRBV5-1 to TRBJ1-2; TRBD1 is a possible D gene (5 bases). V shed 4 bases and J shed 4 bases, with 23 bases lying between them. Germline assignment: CDR1 SGHRS and CDR2 YFSETQ. The CDR3 has 17 residues. The CDR3 nucleotides are TGCGCCAGCAGCCCAGGACATGGCTGGCCAGATTCCTATGGCTACACCTTC. The encoded protein is CASSPGHGWPDSYGYTF.